These 17 T cell receptor beta chains were all obtained from the same sample, sequenced in a study of patients and donors after allogeneic stem cell transplantation. TCRdb reprocessed the RT-PCR reads with MiXCR, giving one entry per CDR3 protein. The profile shows about a million distinct CDR3 sequences, roughly 18% of them singletons. The specimen sequenced was blood, either unsorted or a sorted T cell fraction (not recorded which). Receptor source: a human donor who was either an allogeneic HSCT recipient or a stem cell or donor lymphocyte infusion donor (not recorded which). It is not recorded whose cells these are; they may come from a transplant donor.

Written as DNA, the CDR3 is TGCGCCAGCAGCTTGGAAGCTGGGACAGCGGCAGAGACCCAGTACTTC. Amino acid sequence: CASSLEAGTAAETQYF. V and J are TRBV5-1 and TRBJ2-5; TRBD1 matches at 7 bases. Germline CDR1 reads SGHRS; CDR2 reads YFSETQ. The CDR3 has 16 residues. The V segment lost 0 bases and the J segment 4 bases; nucleotides outside the gene matches: 9.

This clonotype was observed many times. This chain links TRBV9 with TRBJ2-3; a possible D gene is TRBD2 (6 bases). This CDR3 is built from 15 residues. Between the trimmed V and J ends, which lost 4 bases and 6 bases, there was a span of 18 bases. The germline gives CDR1 SGDLS, CDR2 YYNGEE. The CDR3 loop is CASSSPGTSTDTQYF. Here the CDR3 DNA reads TGTGCCAGCAGCTCACCCGGGACTTCTACCGATACGCAGTATTTT.

This clonotype has more than one count but fewer than ten. This chain joins TRBV6-1 and TRBJ2-7; 9 positions match TRBD1. V shed 8 bases and J 1 base; nucleotides not matched to a gene: 6. This CDR3 is 14 amino acids long. Germline loops: CDR1 MNHNS, CDR2 SASEGT. This CDR3 reads CASGRGQGSYEQYF. CDR3 nucleotide sequence: TGTGCCAGCGGACGCGGACAGGGGTCCTACGAGCAGTACTTC.

The chain combines TRBV7-3 with TRBJ2-1, with 11 bases matching TRBD2. The CDR3 length is 17 residues. J lost 7 bases, V lost 2 bases, and 10 bases had no gene match. Germline CDR1 reads SGHTA; CDR2 reads FQGTGA. The CDR3 loop reads CASSLYLAGGDLNEQFF. The CDR3, as DNA: TGTGCCAGCAGCTTATATCTAGCGGGAGGTGATTTGAATGAGCAGTTCTTC.

This clonotype was seen a few times. The CDR3 DNA reads TGTGCTAGTGGCCGCGCAGACAGGGACGGATTCGTGAACACTGAAGCTTTCTTT. Translated, it gives CASGRADRDGFVNTEAFF. V usage is TRBV12-5 and J usage is TRBJ1-1; 7 positions match TRBD1. Looked up from germline, CDR1 is LGHNT and CDR2 is FRNRAP. Trimming cost V 6 bases and J 0 bases; bases outside gene matches: 16. The CDR3 runs to 18 residues.

The chain carries TRBV24-1 and TRBJ2-3, with TRBD1 identical over 11 bases. Germline CDR1 reads KGHDR; CDR2 reads SFDVKD. Trimming took 10 bases from V and 1 from J; bases not matched to a gene: 0. This CDR3 has 13 amino acids. This CDR3 reads CATGQGGTDTQYF. Here the CDR3 DNA reads TGTGCCACGGGACAGGGGGGCACAGATACGCAGTATTTT.

This clonotype was observed a few times. Written as DNA, the CDR3 is TGTGCCAGCAGTTTAGAGGGAGGGGAAGCCTACGAGCAGTACTTC. It encodes CASSLEGGEAYEQYF. The chain links TRBV12-3 or TRBV12-4 to TRBJ2-7, with TRBD2 matching over 7 bases. J gave up 2 bases and V 1 base, and 5 bases lay outside the gene matches. The CDR3 loop spans 15 amino acids.

V is TRBV3-1 and J is TRBJ2-5, with no clear D. V was cut by 3 bases and J by 4 bases, with 15 bases left in between. This CDR3 is built from 15 residues. CDR1 is LGHDT, CDR2 YNNKEL, per germline (reference sequence). CDR3 DNA: TGTGCCAGCAGCCACAACATCCTAACTGGAGAGACCCAGTACTTC. Its translation is CASSHNILTGETQYF.

The chain is built from TRBV5-6 and TRBJ1-1; D unresolved. Germline V gene lookup returns CDR1 SGHDT and CDR2 YYEEEE. CDR3 size: 13 residues. V was cut by 3 bases and J by 6 bases, with 12 bases left in between. CDR3 residues: CASSYSTPAEAFF. CDR3 coding DNA: TGTGCCAGCAGCTACTCGACGCCGGCTGAAGCTTTCTTT.

J is TRBJ2-4 and V is TRBV20-1, with D possibly being TRBD1 (6 bases). This CDR3 has 18 residues. The V end lost 6 bases, the J end lost 1 base, and 25 bases lay between the germline ends. Germline V gene sequence: CDR1 DFQATT, CDR2 SNEGSKA (reference sequence). Here the CDR3 DNA reads TGCAGTGCCCGAGGGGCCAGGGGTGGAAGTGGGGCCAAAAACATTCAGTACTTC. The encoded protein is CSARGARGGSGAKNIQYF.

This clonotype occurred many times. The genes are TRBV7-9 and TRBJ1-2, with D uncertain. Germline CDR1 reads SEHNR; CDR2 reads FQNEAQ (reference sequence). CDR3 length equals 12 residues. V dropped 0 bases and J dropped 6 bases, with 5 bases sitting between them. CDR3 sequence (DNA): TGTGCCAGCAGCTTAGCTTCGGATGGCTACACCTTC. Amino acid sequence: CASSLASDGYTF.

This chain links TRBV30 with TRBJ1-1; no definite D call. The germline V gene has CDR1 GTSNPN and CDR2 SVGIG (reference sequence). The length of the CDR3 is 13 residues. The V gene lost 0 bases and the J gene lost 5 bases, with 10 bases spanning the gap. Here the CDR3 reads CAWSVAGRTEAFF. As DNA, the CDR3 is TGTGCCTGGAGTGTAGCCGGTAGGACTGAAGCTTTCTTT.

Many counts were recorded for this clonotype. The V gene is TRBV12-3 or TRBV12-4, the J gene TRBJ2-2; 7 bases align to TRBD2. The ends lost 6 bases at V and 4 bases at J; junction bases unmatched: 8. This CDR3 region has 15 residues. In DNA, the CDR3 is TGTGCCAGCAGACCCCTTGGCGGGGGCACCGGGGAGCTGTTTTTT. Protein: CASRPLGGGTGELFF.

The chain is built from TRBV20-1 and TRBJ2-2; D is undetermined. CDR3 length equals 14 residues. Germline V gene lookup returns CDR1 DFQATT and CDR2 SNEGSKA (reference sequence). V lost 0 bases to trimming and J lost 7 bases, with 12 bases between them. CDR3 protein: CSARDPEDGGELFF. As DNA, the CDR3 is TGCAGTGCTAGAGATCCTGAGGATGGCGGGGAGCTGTTTTTT.

This clonotype showed up just a few times. This chain joins TRBV20-1 and TRBJ2-7; D is unclear. Germline V CDR1 and CDR2: DFQATT, SNEGSKA (reference sequence). V was clipped by 3 bases and J by 2 bases, with 14 bases between them. CDR3 size: 14 residues. The DNA for the CDR3 is TGCAGTGCTAGTGATAGAACCTGGGCCTACGAGCAGTACTTC. This translates into CSASDRTWAYEQYF.

CDR3 region: CATQAGELFF. The DNA for the CDR3 is TGTGCCACCCAAGCCGGGGAGCTGTTTTTT. The gene calls are TRBV19 and TRBJ2-2; D remains ambiguous. This CDR3 region has 10 residues. Trimming pared 10 bases from V and 6 bases from J, leaving 6 bases between. The germline V gene encodes CDR1 LNHDA and CDR2 SQIVND (reference sequence).

This clonotype was seen only a few times. The gene calls are TRBV6-5 and TRBJ2-2; D possibly corresponds to TRBD2 (5 bases). CDR1 and CDR2 (germline): MNHEY, SVGAGI. The V end was cut by 0 bases, the J end by 3 bases, with 14 bases between. The CDR3 has 17 residues. The CDR3 protein is CASSYSSGGSYTGELFF. The CDR3 DNA reads as TGTGCCAGCAGTTACTCCTCGGGTGGGAGTTACACCGGGGAGCTGTTTTTT.